This T cell receptor beta chain comes out of a study of a mutant IDH1 vaccine in newly diagnosed glioma. Overall study: There were approximately 62% males and around 38% females among treated patients, whose mean age was 40.4 years. Every participant had undergone radiotherapy, temozolomide, or both before, and most underwent both.

The protocol was immunoSEQ multiplex PCR, while the TCRdb copy is restricted to in-frame clones and leaves out a portion. The data hold under 80,000 clones, with 80% to 90% observed a single time. Stated time point: baseline, week 1 (first vaccination visit). This sample's treatment: pre-vaccination baseline after standard-of-care therapy. The astrocytomas were IDH1-mutant, ATRX-negative, and WHO grade 3 or 4. This sequence was found in a man aged 25-45 years with glioma. This specimen consisted of PBMCs, obtained from a glioma patient treated with radiotherapy, temozolomide or both.

DNA of the CDR3: TGTGCCAGCAGCCCTCTAGGCCAAGAGACCCAGTACTTC. Residues: CASSPLGQETQYF. The V call is TRBV9, the J call TRBJ2-5; D remains ambiguous. Trimming left V 4 bases short and J 1 base short, with 8 bases between. The germline CDR1 and CDR2 sequences are SGDLS and YYNGEE. This CDR3 spans 13 amino acids.